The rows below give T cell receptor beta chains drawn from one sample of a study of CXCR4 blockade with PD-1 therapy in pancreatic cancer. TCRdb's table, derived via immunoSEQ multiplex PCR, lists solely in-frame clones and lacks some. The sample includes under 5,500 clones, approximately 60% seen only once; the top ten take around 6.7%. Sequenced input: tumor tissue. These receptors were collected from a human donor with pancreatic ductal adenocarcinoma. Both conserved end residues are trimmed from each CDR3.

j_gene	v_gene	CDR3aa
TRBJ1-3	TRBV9	ASSVVPDGNTIY
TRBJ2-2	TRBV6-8	AISNSGTGNTGELF
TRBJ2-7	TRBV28	ASSLPDYEQY
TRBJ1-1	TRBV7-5	ASSFQGAVGTEAF
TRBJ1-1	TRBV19	ASSWGKGNTEAF
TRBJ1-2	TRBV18	ASSTDRGYGYT
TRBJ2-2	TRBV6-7	ASSEFLGGTGELF
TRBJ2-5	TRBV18	ASSSGTEETQY
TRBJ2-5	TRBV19	ASSIDHGVETQY
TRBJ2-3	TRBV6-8	ASSYTPGALTDTQY
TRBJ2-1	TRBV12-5	ASGPPGTSGLNEQF
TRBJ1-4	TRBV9	ASSGWGGINEKLF